This T cell receptor (beta chain) is drawn from a study of T-cell reconstitution after alpha-beta-depleted transplantation in children. For TCRbeta, the library was prepared with unique molecular identifiers. One entry per CDR3 protein, called by TCRdb with MiXCR from the PCR reads. Found here are about 980,000 distinct CDR3 sequences, under 30% of them singletons; the top ten hold about 28%. Germline trimming cut 4 bases from V and 7 bases from J; bases unmatched to any gene: 9. Germline CDR1 is SGHRS and CDR2 is YFSETQ. The CDR3 extends over 14 amino acids. General study points: T-cell counts and diversity at one year post-transplant came mainly from newly produced T cells.

This clonotype showed up just a few times. Its antigen remains unidentified. This receptor was identified in a boy in the first two years of life who had a stem cell transplant for SCID, so the T cells may come from the graft donor. This specimen was PBMCs, mostly from graft donor cells, taken 360 days after TCRalphabeta/CD19-depleted stem cell transplant. The genes are TRBV5-1 and TRBJ1-2, with 8 bases lining up with TRBD1. The CDR3 sequence: CASSARTGFGGYTF. CDR3 sequence (DNA): TGCGCCAGCAGCGCCCGGACAGGGTTTGGTGGCTACACCTTC.